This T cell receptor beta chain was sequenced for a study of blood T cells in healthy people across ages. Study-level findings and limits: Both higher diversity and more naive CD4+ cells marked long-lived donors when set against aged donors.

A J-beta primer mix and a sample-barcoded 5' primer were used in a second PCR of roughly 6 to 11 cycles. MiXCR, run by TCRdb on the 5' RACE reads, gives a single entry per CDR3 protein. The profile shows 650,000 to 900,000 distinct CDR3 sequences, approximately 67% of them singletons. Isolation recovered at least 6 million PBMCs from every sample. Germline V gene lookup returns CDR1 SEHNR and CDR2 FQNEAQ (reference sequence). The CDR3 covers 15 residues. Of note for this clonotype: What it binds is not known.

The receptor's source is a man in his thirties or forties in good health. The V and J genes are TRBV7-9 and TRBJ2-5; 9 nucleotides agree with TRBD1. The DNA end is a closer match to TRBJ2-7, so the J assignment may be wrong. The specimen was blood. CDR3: CASSTRTGAAYEQYF. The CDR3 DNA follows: TGTGCCAGCAGCACGAGGACAGGGGCTGCATACGAGCAGTACTTC.